The next 11 T cell receptor beta chains were all read from a single sample in a study of PD-1 blockade in classical Hodgkin lymphoma (TCRdb year 2020). Receptor amplification or capture employed the immunoSEQ multiplex PCR assay. Entries here come from immuneACCESS through TCRdb and include only in-frame sequences with V and J called. Some clones fail to appear in such tables; in the studies checked, an unresolved V gene covers under half of the shortfall, and the cause of the remainder is unknown. This sample comprises around 45,000 clones, 65% to 85% of them detected only once. Approximately 2.9% of the sample is taken by the ten largest. Reading the label with the study, this specimen's time point is: cycle 2 day 1 (C2D1) of nivolumab. All trial patients had relapsed after autologous stem cell transplantation, with cohorts A, B and C differing in prior brentuximab vedotin exposure. The sample was peripheral blood mononuclear cells (PBMCs), taken before the second cycle of nivolumab. The source is a human donor with classical Hodgkin lymphoma.

The chain combines TRBV5-1 with TRBJ2-7; 7 bases map to TRBD1. This CDR3 region has 14 residues. Losses at the gene ends were 0 bases for V and 3 bases for J; bases not matched to a gene: 3. CDR1 SGHRS and CDR2 YFSETQ come from the germline V gene. The CDR3 loop reads CASSLATGDYEQYF. The CDR3 coding sequence is TGCGCCAGCAGCTTGGCCACAGGGGACTACGAGCAGTACTTC.

This rearrangement joins TRBV12-5 to TRBJ1-1, with TRBD1 matching over 8 bases. Germline V gene data show CDR1 as LGHNT and CDR2 as FRNRAP. The junction had 18 bases not matched to a gene; V was cut back by 5 bases and J by 1 base. The CDR3 has 19 amino acids. The CDR3 DNA follows: TGTGCTAGTGGTATCCGACTGGGGCTAGGGCAGGGGGCGAACACTGAAGCTTTCTTT. This translates into CASGIRLGLGQGANTEAFF.

The chain links TRBV14 to TRBJ2-3, with D perhaps assigned TRBD1 or TRBD2 (6 bases each). Per germline, CDR1 SGHDN and CDR2 FVKESK. The CDR3 consists of 19 residues. Trimming shortened V by 4 bases and J by 0 bases, and 23 bases separated the two germline ends. This CDR3 is CASSLTPWGRGVSTDTQYF. The CDR3 DNA sequence: TGTGCCAGCAGCCTCACCCCGTGGGGGCGGGGAGTCAGCACAGATACGCAGTATTTT.

The rearrangement links TRBV5-5 to TRBJ2-1, with a weak D call TRBD2 (5 bases). This CDR3 has 15 residues. CDR1 is SGHKS and CDR2 is YYEKEE in the germline V gene (reference sequence). Trimming shortened V by 4 bases and J by 6 bases, and 17 bases separated the two germline ends. CDR3 protein: CASSHLEGRGNEQFF. CDR3 DNA sequence: TGTGCCAGCAGCCACTTAGAGGGCCGAGGCAATGAGCAGTTCTTC.

This chain links TRBV11-2 with TRBJ2-7; maybe TRBD1 (5 bases). Germline loops: CDR1 SGHAT, CDR2 FQNNGV. V was shortened by 5 bases and J by 2 bases, with 10 bases between the two germline ends. The length of the CDR3 is 13 residues. CDR3: CASSRGHTYEQYF. DNA of the CDR3: TGTGCCAGCAGCCGAGGACATACCTACGAGCAGTACTTC.

This clone was observed a single time. The rearrangement links TRBV25-1 to TRBJ1-1; TRBD1 is a possible D gene (6 bases). Germline assignment: CDR1 MGHDK and CDR2 SYGVNS. This CDR3 region has 14 residues. Trimming took off 3 bases at V and 1 base at J, with 9 bases between the two ends. In DNA form, the CDR3 reads TGTGCCAGCAGTGACAGGGGAGCGAACACTGAAGCTTTCTTT. Protein product: CASSDRGANTEAFF.

The rearrangement joins TRBV18 to TRBJ2-5; 9 bases fit TRBD1. After removal of 4 bases from V and 5 bases from J, the junction contained 8 bases not matched to a gene. There are 15 residues in the CDR3. From germline, CDR1 is KGHSH and CDR2 LQKENI. The CDR3 reads CASSLDRGYSETQYF. DNA of the CDR3: TGTGCCAGCTCACTCGACAGGGGGTATTCGGAGACCCAGTACTTC.

The chain has TRBV19 and TRBJ2-5; 11 bases line up with TRBD2. The CDR3 totals 17 residues. Germline trimming cut 10 bases from V and 2 bases from J; bases unmatched to any gene: 15. Germline assignment: CDR1 LNHDA and CDR2 SQIVND (reference sequence). The CDR3 region has the DNA TGTGCCACCTCCTTTAGTTTAGCGGGGGGGTCACAAGAGACCCAGTACTTC. It specifies CATSFSLAGGSQETQYF.

This sequence joins TRBV7-9 and TRBJ1-6; 8 nucleotides match TRBD1. Germline CDR1 SEHNR, CDR2 FQNEAQ (reference sequence). Trimming cost V 5 bases and J 3 bases; bases outside gene matches: 3. This CDR3 region has 15 residues. The CDR3, as DNA: TGTGCCAGCAGCGGAACAGGGGGCTATAATTCACCCCTCCACTTT. It is translated as CASSGTGGYNSPLHF.

This clone was seen a few times. The chain recombines TRBV28 with TRBJ1-1; a possible D gene is TRBD1 (5 bases). Trimming took off 2 bases at V and 4 bases at J, with 8 bases between the two ends. Per germline, CDR1 MDHEN and CDR2 SYDVKM. This CDR3 has 13 residues. CDR3 in DNA: TGTGCCAGCAGTTTAATGCAGGGCACTGAAGCTTTCTTT. Residues: CASSLMQGTEAFF.

This clone came up once. This chain joins TRBV4-3 and TRBJ2-1; 7 bases are shared with TRBD1. Germline CDR1 reads LGHNA; CDR2 reads YSLEER. The CDR3 is 15 amino acids. The ends lost 3 bases at V and 6 bases at J; junction bases unmatched: 8. The CDR3 protein is CASSQRQGGGNEQFF. The CDR3 DNA sequence: TGCGCCAGCAGCCAGCGACAGGGTGGTGGCAATGAGCAGTTCTTC.